This T cell receptor beta chain originates from a study of blood T cell repertoires in COVID-19. Study-wide background: Acute and convalescent COVID-19 samples came from the United States, Italy and Spain. In each case, the material was cDNA or gDNA derived from T cells, B-cell-depleted T cells, or PBMCs.

Germline CDR1 and CDR2: LNHNV and YYDKDF (reference sequence). The CDR3 consists of 16 residues. With V trimmed by 1 base and J by 4 bases, 4 bases remained unmatched. In the authors' workflow: The assay estimated nucleated cells by amplifying reference gene primers. The protocol was immunoSEQ multiplex PCR, while the TCRdb copy is restricted to in-frame clones and leaves out a portion. Clone size and V and J calls were adopted from that table, with D and trimming inferred from the DNA. In the table there are approximately 200,000 clones, around four fifths of which are singletons. The source is a woman aged 55-69 years who had recovered from COVID-19. This chain links TRBV15 with TRBJ2-2, with 9 bases identical to TRBD2. The sequenced sample was peripheral blood. In nucleotides, the CDR3 is TGTGCCACCAGCAGAGTAGCGGGGGACCGCACCGGGGAGCTGTTTTTT. Protein: CATSRVAGDRTGELFF.